The clone carrying this TCR beta chain was picked up a small number of times. Trimming cost V 0 bases and J 5 bases, with 6 bases left between them. CDR3 length: 13 amino acids. Germline CDR1 and CDR2: ENHRY and SYGVKD. The data stem from a study of blood T cells in healthy people across ages. A J-beta primer mix and a sample-barcoded 5' primer were used in a second PCR of about 7 to 12 cycles. TCRdb re-derived calls from the 5' RACE reads in MiXCR, one entry per CDR3 protein. The sample has fewer than 800,000 distinct CDR3 sequences; around 20% are singletons. The gene calls are TRBV10-3 and TRBJ2-3; D is uncertain. What was sequenced was blood. This TCR was recovered from a man aged 65-85 years in good health. The CDR3 DNA reads as TGTGCCATCAGTGAGTCGGGTGGAGATACGCAGTATTTT. This codes for CAISESGGDTQYF.